This T cell receptor beta chain was recovered during a study of T cells in Graves' hyperthyroidism and ophthalmopathy. Whole-study context: Any treatment followed the collection of peripheral blood at initial diagnosis. Study-level points and caveats: Stable hyperthyroidism was separated from ophthalmopathy by a model based on 13 V-J features.

Stable Graves' hyperthyroidism denoted no ophthalmopathy progression over 18 months. The authors obtained PBMCs from around 10 ml of fresh peripheral blood. This CDR3 contains 21 residues. Trimming cost V 4 bases and J 1 base; bases outside gene matches: 20. Germline assignment: CDR1 SEHNR and CDR2 FQNEAQ (reference sequence). RNA transcripts provided the source from which TCR beta CDR3 regions were amplified. The TCR CDR3 first-round RT-PCR relied on the HTBI primer set. TCRdb fed the multiplex PCR reads into MiXCR, producing one record per CDR3 protein. The sample contains roughly 420,000 distinct CDR3 sequences, approximately 14% of which appear only once. A note on this clonotype: Its antigen is unknown.

V and J are TRBV7-9 and TRBJ2-1; 9 bases align to TRBD1. Sequencing used blood. The receptor's source is a woman aged 18-29 years with Graves' hyperthyroidism. The CDR3: CASSSYSGTGLADRSYNEQFF. The CDR3 nucleotides are TGTGCCAGCAGCTCGTACTCCGGGACAGGGTTAGCGGATCGGTCCTACAATGAGCAGTTCTTC.